A selection of T cell receptor beta chains follows, all from one sample in a study of blood T cell repertoires in COVID-19. Libraries were prepared by immunoSEQ multiplex PCR; TCRdb keeps only in-frame clonotypes and omits some of them. Here the sample spans 250,000 or so clones, 80% to 95% being singletons. What was sequenced was PBMCs or T cells enriched from blood (not recorded which). Receptors originate from a middle-aged man who had been exposed to COVID-19. Each CDR3 is given with its conserved first and last residue. D genes are given only for firm matches. Expanded clones get a size class; other rows say once, few or many, or leave the size out.

V gene,J gene,D gene,CDR3 length,clone size,CDR3 DNA,CDR3 protein
TRBV25-1,TRBJ1-1,TRBD1,12,few,TGTGCCAGCAGGACAGGGGGCACTGAAGCTTTCTTT,CASRTGGTEAFF
TRBV7-6,TRBJ2-7,TRBD2,13,NA,TGTGCCACAGGACTAGCGGGAGATAACGAGCAGTACTTC,CATGLAGDNEQYF
TRBV11-3,TRBJ2-1,TRBD2,16,NA,TGTGCCAGCAGCTCCGGACTAGCCGGCTCCTACAATGAGCAGTTCTTC,CASSSGLAGSYNEQFF
TRBV2,TRBJ1-1,NA,14,NA,TGTGCCAGCAGGCTACAGCTTCTGAACACTGAAGCTTTCTTT,CASRLQLLNTEAFF
TRBV9,TRBJ2-7,TRBD2,15,NA,TGTGCCAGCAGCGCCTCTAGCGGGAAGGCCTACGAGCAGTACTTC,CASSASSGKAYEQYF
TRBV21-1,TRBJ1-2,NA,16,NA,TGTGCCAGCAGCAAAGTGGAGAGGGGGGGCAACTATGGCTACACCTTC,CASSKVERGGNYGYTF
TRBV2,TRBJ2-2,TRBD2,14,NA,TGTGCCAGCCAGCGGGAGTTGAGGACCGGGGAGCTGTTTTTT,CASQRELRTGELFF
TRBV27,TRBJ2-3,TRBD1,15,NA,TGTGCCAGCAGTAACCGGGACAGAAGCACAGATACGCAGTATTTT,CASSNRDRSTDTQYF
TRBV5-1,TRBJ2-1,NA,17,NA,TGCGCCAGCAGCTCGAGCCGGACTGCCAGCTCCTACAATGAGCAGTTCTTC,CASSSSRTASSYNEQFF
TRBV27,TRBJ1-5,NA,15,NA,TGTGCCAGCAGTCTCCGTGTTGGGCCGAATCAGCCCCAGCATTTT,CASSLRVGPNQPQHF
TRBV14,TRBJ2-2,NA,15,once,TGTGCCAGCAGCCAAGTGGGGGCTTCCACCGGGGAGCTGTTTTTT,CASSQVGASTGELFF
TRBV27,TRBJ2-3,TRBD1,15,NA,TGTGCCAGCAGTGTCGGGACAGGGAGCACAGATACGCAGTATTTT,CASSVGTGSTDTQYF
TRBV5-4,TRBJ2-5,NA,15,NA,TGTGCCAGCAGCTCAGGGACAGGCGGGGGAGAGACCCAGTACTTC,CASSSGTGGGETQYF
TRBV28,TRBJ1-5,NA,14,NA,TGTGCCAGCAGTTTAGGGACAATAAATCAGCCCCAGCATTTT,CASSLGTINQPQHF
TRBV5-1,TRBJ1-2,TRBD1,14,once,TGCGCCAGCAGCTTGGGACAGGGGGGCTATGGCTACACCTTC,CASSLGQGGYGYTF
TRBV18,TRBJ1-1,TRBD1,14,NA,TGTGCCAGCTCACCGGGACAGGGATGGACTGAAGCTTTCTTT,CASSPGQGWTEAFF
TRBV10-3,TRBJ2-2,TRBD1,15,NA,TGTGCCATCAGAGGGACAGGGACTCTCGGCGGGGAGCTGTTTTTT,CAIRGTGTLGGELFF
TRBV6-5,TRBJ2-1,TRBD2,16,NA,TGTGCCAGCAGTTACTCGAGCGGGGGTTCCTACAATGAGCAGTTCTTC,CASSYSSGGSYNEQFF
TRBV19,TRBJ1-5,TRBD1,16,NA,TGTGCCAGTAGACGAGCCCGACAGGGTGGGGGACAGCCCCAGCATTTT,CASRRARQGGGQPQHF
TRBV11-3,TRBJ2-1,NA,13,once,TGTGCCAGCAGCTTAGTTGGGAGCTCCTACAGCATCTTC,CASSLVGSSYSIF
TRBV6-5,TRBJ2-1,TRBD1,14,NA,TGTGCCAGCAGTTTCCAGGGACAGGGGAGTGAGCAGTTCTTC,CASSFQGQGSEQFF
TRBV28,TRBJ2-2,TRBD1,17,once,TGTGCCAGCAGTTCCCTTAGGGGGCGAACGAACACCGGGGAGCTGTTTTTT,CASSSLRGRTNTGELFF
TRBV19,TRBJ2-7,NA,14,few,TGTGCCAGTAGTAAAAAAACAGGGTCCTACGAGCAGTACTTC,CASSKKTGSYEQYF
TRBV24-1,TRBJ2-1,TRBD2,13,NA,TGTGCCACCAGCCGGGACTATTTATATGAGCAGTTCTTC,CATSRDYLYEQFF
TRBV19,TRBJ2-7,TRBD2,13,once,TGTGCCAGTAGTATAGGTAGCGGGACTGAGCAGTACTTC,CASSIGSGTEQYF
TRBV9,TRBJ2-1,NA,15,NA,TGTGCCAGCAGCGTAGGAGGCGGGATCTACAATGAGCAGTTCTTC,CASSVGGGIYNEQFF
TRBV7-6,TRBJ2-3,TRBD1,18,NA,TGTGCCAGCAGCCTCTGGCGATGGGACAGTACTAGCACAGATACGCAGTATTTT,CASSLWRWDSTSTDTQYF
TRBV4-2,TRBJ2-5,NA,14,NA,TGTGCCAGCAGCCAAGTCGGGGATGGGGAGACCCAGTACTTC,CASSQVGDGETQYF
TRBV24-1,TRBJ2-2,TRBD2,14,NA,TGTGCCACCGGGGAGGGTGGTCACACCGGGGAGCTGTTTTTT,CATGEGGHTGELFF
TRBV7-4,TRBJ1-5,NA,15,NA,TGTGCCAGCAGCTTTACAGGGCGACTCAATCAGCCCCAGCATTTT,CASSFTGRLNQPQHF
TRBV10-3,TRBJ1-5,NA,17,NA,TGTGCCATCAGTGAGTCGATGGGGGCCCTGGGCAATCAGCCCCAGCATTTT,CAISESMGALGNQPQHF
TRBV28,TRBJ1-2,NA,15,NA,TGTGCCAGCAGTCGAACGCCGGACAGCTCCTATGGCTACACCTTC,CASSRTPDSSYGYTF
TRBV7-9,TRBJ2-5,TRBD2,15,NA,TGTGCCAGCAGCTTTCTAGCGGGAGCCCAAGAGACCCAGTACTTC,CASSFLAGAQETQYF
TRBV6-1,TRBJ2-1,TRBD2,17,NA,TGTGCCAGCAGTGTTAGCGGGGTGGGGATTACCTACAATGAGCAGTTCTTC,CASSVSGVGITYNEQFF
TRBV10-2,TRBJ1-5,NA,13,NA,TGCGCCAGCATGATCTCAGGAAATCAGCCCCAGCATTTT,CASMISGNQPQHF
TRBV7-8,TRBJ2-3,TRBD2,16,NA,TGTGCCAGCAGCCCCGGTAGGGCGGGAGTCGCAGATACGCAGTATTTT,CASSPGRAGVADTQYF
TRBV29-1,TRBJ2-2,NA,12,NA,TGCAGCACCCAGGGTTCGCCCGGGGAGCTGTTTTTT,CSTQGSPGELFF
TRBV9,TRBJ2-2,NA,14,once,TGTGCCAGCAGCGTATTAGCGGACACCGGGGAGCTGTTTTTT,CASSVLADTGELFF
TRBV5-1,TRBJ2-1,TRBD1,15,NA,TGCGCCAGCAGCTTGGACAGGGGGACCTACAATGAGCAGTTCTTC,CASSLDRGTYNEQFF
TRBV11-3,TRBJ1-1,NA,14,NA,TGTGCCAGCAGCTTGTACAGGACGAACACTGAAGCTTTCTTT,CASSLYRTNTEAFF
TRBV7-8,TRBJ1-2,NA,13,NA,TGTGCCAGCAGCTTAGAGGGGAACTATGGCTACACCTTC,CASSLEGNYGYTF
TRBV28,TRBJ2-5,NA,14,NA,TGTGCCAGCAGTGTTTACAGCGGTCAAGAGACCCAGTACTTC,CASSVYSGQETQYF
TRBV5-5,TRBJ2-1,NA,15,once,TGTGCCAGCAGCTTCACGTCGACAACCTACAATGAGCAGTTCTTC,CASSFTSTTYNEQFF
TRBV19,TRBJ2-2,TRBD2,15,once,TGTGCCAGTATGATCAGAGGGAGGGCCACCGGGGAGCTGTTTTTT,CASMIRGRATGELFF
TRBV6-5,TRBJ1-2,TRBD1,15,NA,TGTGCCAGCACTCTTTCCGGGACAGATAACTATGGCTACACCTTC,CASTLSGTDNYGYTF
TRBV4-1,TRBJ1-5,NA,18,NA,TGCGCCAGCAGCCAAGATTATTATATGGGCTATAGCAATCAGCCCCAGCATTTT,CASSQDYYMGYSNQPQHF
TRBV9,TRBJ1-3,NA,12,NA,TGTGCCAGCAGCGTAGGAGAAAACACCATATATTTT,CASSVGENTIYF
TRBV5-1,TRBJ1-2,NA,16,NA,TGCGCCAGCAGCTTTACTTCTACCGACAGATTCTATGGCTACACCTTC,CASSFTSTDRFYGYTF
TRBV29-1,TRBJ2-7,TRBD1,14,NA,TGCAGCGTTGAGACAGGGAGAGGCTCCTACGAGCAGTACTTC,CSVETGRGSYEQYF
TRBV5-6,TRBJ2-7,TRBD2,15,NA,TGTGCCAGCAGCTCGGACCCCGGGACTATATACGAGCAGTACTTC,CASSSDPGTIYEQYF
TRBV3-1/TRBV3-2,TRBJ2-1,NA,12,NA,TGTGCCGTTCAATCCGGGTACAATGAGCAGTTCTTC,CAVQSGYNEQFF
TRBV2,TRBJ2-3,NA,14,NA,TGTGCCAGCAGTGTAAGGGGGGGCGGAGATACGCAGTATTTT,CASSVRGGGDTQYF